Below, one T cell receptor beta chain is given with its context. The antigen remains undetermined. Both 60 Vbeta primers and 13 Jbeta primers went into the PCR. Produced via immunoSEQ multiplex PCR; TCRdb's table is partial and in-frame only. The sample yields 150,000 to 200,000 clones, about four fifths seen once. The V and J ends lost 4 bases and 2 bases, in that order; junction bases with no gene match: 6. Per the germline V gene, CDR1 is SGHNT and CDR2 is YYREEE (reference sequence). This CDR3 comprises 16 residues. These data come from a study of cytomegalovirus exposure and HLA in healthy donors. Broader study findings: Based on reports, TCR beta sequences accurately predicted HLA-A and HLA-B alleles for most subjects. V- and J-gene trimming of TCR beta was linked (in a later analysis) to a missense DCLRE1C variant. A previous analysis found most TCR beta V segments productive roughly 90% or roughly 30% of the time.

This clonotype was obtained from a woman between 18 and 29 years old in good health and CMV-seropositive. This chain joins TRBV5-4 and TRBJ2-3; 11 bases map to TRBD2. Sequencing was carried out using PBMCs. The CDR3 spells CASSPRTSGFTDTQYF. DNA for the CDR3: TGTGCCAGCAGCCCCAGGACTAGCGGGTTCACAGATACGCAGTATTTT.